This T cell receptor beta chain was found in a study of shared clonotypes between healthy human individuals. Trimming stripped 2 bases from V and 5 bases from J, with 12 bases between. The CDR3 is 14 residues long. Germline V gene lookup returns CDR1 SGHNT and CDR2 YENEEA. Findings and limits, study-wide: The study generally estimated greater richness for naive than memory subsets.

On this clone itself: Its antigen remains unknown.

Method: immunoSEQ multiplex PCR; TCRdb's copy keeps in-frame clones and lacks some. The top ten clones hold around 0.35% of a sample with 2 million to 2.5 million clones, around 90% of them seen once. This sequence was found in a man between 18 and 29 years old in good health. Some clones in this sample may be carry-over from other donors' samples. Sequencing was done on a sample of naive CD4+ T cells from PBMCs. Subset of the sample: CD45RA+ positively selected. The chain recombines TRBV11-3 with TRBJ2-5; perhaps D is TRBD1 or TRBD2 (6 bases each). The CDR3 region has the DNA TGTGCCAGCAGCTTATATTCCGGGGGCGAGACCCAGTACTTC. It yields the protein CASSLYSGGETQYF.